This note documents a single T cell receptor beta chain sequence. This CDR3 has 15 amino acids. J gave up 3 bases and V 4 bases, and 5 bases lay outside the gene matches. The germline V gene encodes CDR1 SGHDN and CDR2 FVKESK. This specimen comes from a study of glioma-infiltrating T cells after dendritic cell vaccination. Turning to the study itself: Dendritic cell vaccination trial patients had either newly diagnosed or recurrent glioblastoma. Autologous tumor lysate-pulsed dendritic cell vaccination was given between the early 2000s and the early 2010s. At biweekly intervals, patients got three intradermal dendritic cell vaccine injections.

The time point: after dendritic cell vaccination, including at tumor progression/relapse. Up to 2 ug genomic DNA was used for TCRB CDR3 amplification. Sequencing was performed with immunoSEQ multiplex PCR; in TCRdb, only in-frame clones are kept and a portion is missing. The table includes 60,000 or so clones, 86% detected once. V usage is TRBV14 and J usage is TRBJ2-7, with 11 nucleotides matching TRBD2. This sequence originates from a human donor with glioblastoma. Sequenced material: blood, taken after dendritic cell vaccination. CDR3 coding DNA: TGTGCCAGCAGCCCCCGACTAGCGGGGAACTACGAGCAGTACTTC. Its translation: CASSPRLAGNYEQYF.